This TCR beta chain is drawn from a study of cytomegalovirus exposure and HLA in healthy donors. The primer mix had 60 Vbeta and 13 Jbeta primers. Profiling relied on immunoSEQ multiplex PCR, and the TCRdb table lists in-frame clones only, not all of them. The table lists about 190,000 clones, 74% of them singletons. Germline values: CDR1 MDHEN, CDR2 SYDVKM. The ends were cut back, 6 bases at V and 0 bases at J, with 14 bases in the middle. The CDR3 consists of 16 residues. Turning to this clone: Its antigen remains unknown.

Study-level points and caveats: The authors judged a highly shared variant cluster likely a sequencing artifact. Cytomegalovirus-associated TCR beta chains were listed, numbering around 150.

Sequenced input: PBMCs. This rearrangement joins TRBV28 to TRBJ2-2, with D perhaps matching TRBD1 (6 bases). The sequence derives from a woman between 25 and 40 years old in good health and CMV-seropositive. The CDR3 DNA reads TGTGCCAGCAGGAGCACGGACAGCGCGAACACCGGGGAGCTGTTTTTT. Its translation: CASRSTDSANTGELFF.